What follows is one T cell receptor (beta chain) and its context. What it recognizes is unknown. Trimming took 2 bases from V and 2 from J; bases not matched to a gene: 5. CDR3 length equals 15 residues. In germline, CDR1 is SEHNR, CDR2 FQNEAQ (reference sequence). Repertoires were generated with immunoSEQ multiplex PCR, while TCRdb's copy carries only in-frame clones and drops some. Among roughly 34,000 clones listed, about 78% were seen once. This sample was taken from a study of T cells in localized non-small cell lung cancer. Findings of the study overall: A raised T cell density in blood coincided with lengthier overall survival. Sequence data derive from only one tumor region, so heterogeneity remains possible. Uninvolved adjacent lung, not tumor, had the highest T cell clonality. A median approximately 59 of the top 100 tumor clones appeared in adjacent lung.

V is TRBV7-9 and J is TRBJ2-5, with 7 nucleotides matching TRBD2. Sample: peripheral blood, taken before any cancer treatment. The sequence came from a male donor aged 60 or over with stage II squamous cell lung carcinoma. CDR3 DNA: TGTGCCAGCAGCTTATTGCGGCGGGGGCAAGAGACCCAGTACTTC. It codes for CASSLLRRGQETQYF.